This T cell receptor beta chain was captured in a study of CD8 T cells in ankylosing spondylitis. Overall study results and limits: What seemed typical of ankylosing spondylitis blood was a TCR beta motif built from several highly homologous variants. Matched ankylosing spondylitis synovial fluid reportedly showed significant enrichment of disease-linked clones.

In its sample, this clonotype was seen a few times. Its antigen is still unknown. TCRdb re-analysed the 5' RACE reads in MiXCR, keeping a single row per CDR3 protein. This sample has about 330,000 distinct CDR3 sequences; approximately 8% occur once, and the top ten carry approximately 14%. Germline-derived CDR1 and CDR2 are SGHVS and FNYEAQ. V lost 5 bases and J lost 3; bases outside the gene matches: 7. This CDR3 region has 16 residues. This clonotype was sampled from a male donor with ankylosing spondylitis. The chain links TRBV7-6 to TRBJ2-7, with TRBD2 identical over 13 bases. Material for sequencing was blood, either unsorted or a sorted T cell fraction (not recorded which). CDR3 in DNA: TGTGCCAGCAGCGCACTAGCGGGAGGGGCGAGCTACGAGCAGTACTTC. It is translated as CASSALAGGASYEQYF.